The text below deals with one T cell receptor (beta chain). Which antigen it targets is not known. No base quality values were provided; no much bigger clone lies one nucleotide off. The record originates from a study of blood T cell repertoires in COVID-19 (dated by TCRdb to the early 2020s). About the study as a whole: Collaborator samples came from the United States, Italy and Spain and covered acute and convalescent phases of COVID-19. The material from the prospective study consisted of cDNA or gDNA derived from T cells, B-cell-depleted T cells, or PBMCs. A freely available public database, intended as a resource for researchers studying the immune response to SARS-CoV-2, is where the repertoires were released. Subjects who had been exposed to COVID-19, were actively infected with it, or had recovered from it provided the deeply sampled blood TCRbeta repertoires that made up the dataset. Samples came from the ongoing ImmuneRACE study (first 160 participants) plus 1,254 subjects from 6 global collaborators. Where HLA class I and class II types were available, the types were taken from metadata supplied by the sample provider, not from assay-based typing. Sample metadata almost always included a de-identified subject ID, COVID-19 status, age in years and sex. Study-level results and caveats: The quantity of clinical and demographic metadata differed by source and by participant and was supplied without curation.

The collaborating institutions used their own protocols to collect whole blood in K2EDTA tubes. Collaborator samples were shipped for TCRbeta analysis as frozen whole blood, isolated PBMCs, or DNA extracted from either sample type. TCRbeta CDR3 regions were amplified from genomic DNA using the immunoSEQ Assay, a bias-controlled multiplex PCR. In the authors' own workflow: The number of nucleated cells in each sample was estimated by amplification of reference gene primers within the assay. Sequence reads were collapsed and filtered to measure the absolute abundance of every unique TCRbeta CDR3 rearrangement. For each sample, productive Simpson clonality was calculated as the square root of Simpson's diversity index over productive rearrangements. This immuneACCESS table, as held by TCRdb, lists in-frame sequences with V and J called but not all clones. Of the missing ones, under half trace to an unresolved V gene in checked studies; the others have no known cause. V and J calls and clone size are those listed in that table; D and trimming were worked out from the DNA. The sample data list under 55,000 clones, and around nine tenths of these were observed just once. The ten largest account for 13% to 15% of the sample.

CDR3 length: 17 amino acids, cysteine to phenylalanine. Only the CDR3 part of the read is kept: 51 bases, read in frame from the first base. The germline V gene yields KGHSH for CDR1 and LQKENI for CDR2. After removal of 3 bases from V and 8 bases from J, the junction retains 18 bases not matched to a gene. The clonotype originates from a human donor in a cohort sampled during active COVID-19. The chain employs TRBV18 and TRBJ1-2; 7 middle bases align to TRBD1. The sample comprised peripheral blood. Here the CDR3 is given as CASSPIPNPGQMEGYTF. The sequence in DNA is TGTGCCAGCTCACCCATCCCGAATCCGGGACAGATGGAGGGCTACACCTTC. Outside the CDR3, residues come from the reference TRBV18 and TRBJ1-2 proteins, so the full variable domain is: NAGVMQNPRHLVRRRGQEARLRCSPMKGHSHVYWYRQLPEEGLKFMVYLQKENIIDESGMPKERFSAEFPKEGPSILRIQQVVRGDSAAYFCASSPIPNPGQMEGYTFGSGTRLTVV.